This T cell receptor (beta chain) was found in a study of cytomegalovirus exposure and HLA in healthy donors. As regards this clone: The antigen is not known.

With 60 Vbeta and 13 Jbeta primers, the PCR was carried out. In the original processing: Later, some 79 million unique TCR beta chains were counted in an analysis, and 8.5 million to 13 million of them were shared. This table comes from immunoSEQ multiplex PCR, and its TCRdb copy is limited to in-frame clones, with some not included. V, J and clone size were drawn from that table, and D and trimming were deduced from the DNA. The sample includes about 140,000 clones, 80% of them seen just once. Study results and caveats: The Asian-associated ancestry cluster reportedly had fewer N-insertions than the approximately 700-donor mean in a later analysis. The study designated about 160 TCR beta chains cytomegalovirus-associated.

As for the donors, each was a healthy bone marrow donor. With 3 bases clipped from V and 5 bases from J, the junction kept 10 bases outside the gene matches. Germline V CDR1 and CDR2: SGHVS, FNYEAQ. The CDR3 sequence is 16 residues long. This receptor was identified in a woman aged 40 to 50 in good health and CMV-seronegative. The gene calls are TRBV7-6 and TRBJ2-5, with 9 bases lining up with TRBD1. Sequencing was performed on PBMCs. For the CDR3, the DNA is TGTGCCAGCAGCTTGATACAGGGGGCAATTCGGGAGACCCAGTACTTC. As protein: CASSLIQGAIRETQYF.